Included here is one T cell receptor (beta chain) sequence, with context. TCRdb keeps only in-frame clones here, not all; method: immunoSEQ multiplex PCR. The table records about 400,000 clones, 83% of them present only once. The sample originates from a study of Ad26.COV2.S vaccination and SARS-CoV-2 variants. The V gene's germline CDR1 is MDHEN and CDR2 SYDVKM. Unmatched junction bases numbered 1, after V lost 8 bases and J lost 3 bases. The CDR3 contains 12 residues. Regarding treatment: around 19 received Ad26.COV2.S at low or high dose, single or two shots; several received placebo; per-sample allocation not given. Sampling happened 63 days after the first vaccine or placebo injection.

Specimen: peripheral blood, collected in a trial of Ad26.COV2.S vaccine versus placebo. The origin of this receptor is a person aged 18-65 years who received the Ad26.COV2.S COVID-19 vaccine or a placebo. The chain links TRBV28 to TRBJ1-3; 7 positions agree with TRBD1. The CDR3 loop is CASQGGGNTIYF. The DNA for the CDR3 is TGTGCCAGCCAGGGGGGTGGAAACACCATATATTTT.